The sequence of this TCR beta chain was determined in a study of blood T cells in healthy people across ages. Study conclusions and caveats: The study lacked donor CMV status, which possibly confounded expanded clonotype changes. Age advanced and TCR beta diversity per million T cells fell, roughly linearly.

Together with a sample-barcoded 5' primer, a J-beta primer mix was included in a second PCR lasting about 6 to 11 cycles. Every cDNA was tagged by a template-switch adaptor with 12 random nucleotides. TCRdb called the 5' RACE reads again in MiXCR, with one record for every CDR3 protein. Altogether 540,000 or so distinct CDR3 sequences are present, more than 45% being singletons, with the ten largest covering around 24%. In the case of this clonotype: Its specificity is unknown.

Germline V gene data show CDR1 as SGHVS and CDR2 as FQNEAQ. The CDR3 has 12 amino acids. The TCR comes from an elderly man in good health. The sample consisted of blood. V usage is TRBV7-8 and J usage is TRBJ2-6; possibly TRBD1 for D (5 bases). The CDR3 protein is CAIQGGANVLTF. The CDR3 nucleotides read TGTGCTATCCAGGGAGGGGCCAACGTCCTGACTTTC.